A selection of T cell receptor beta chains follows, all from one sample in a study of blood T cell repertoires in COVID-19. Libraries were prepared by immunoSEQ multiplex PCR; TCRdb keeps only in-frame clonotypes and omits some of them. The table records 360,000 or so clones, nearly 90% of them present only once. Input material: PBMCs or T cells enriched from blood (not recorded which). These receptor sequences come from a woman aged 25 to 39 who had recovered from COVID-19. Each CDR3 is given with its conserved first and last residue. Each record gives: clone size, J gene, V gene, D gene, CDR3 protein, CDR3 DNA. D genes are given only for firm matches. Rows give clone size only sometimes, using once, few, many, or a class for an expanded clone.

clone_size: NA; j_call: TRBJ1-1; v_call: TRBV6-5; d_call: TRBD1; cdr3_aa: CASSYGQGAAFF; cdr3_nt: TGTGCCAGCAGTTATGGACAGGGGGCCGCTTTCTTT
clone_size: NA; j_call: TRBJ1-6; v_call: TRBV4-1; d_call: NA; cdr3_aa: CASSQEESYNSPLHF; cdr3_nt: TGCGCCAGCAGCCAAGAGGAGTCCTATAATTCACCCCTCCACTTT
clone_size: NA; j_call: TRBJ2-1; v_call: TRBV7-8; d_call: TRBD2; cdr3_aa: CASTRAGGAYNEQFF; cdr3_nt: TGTGCCAGCACCCGAGCGGGAGGTGCCTACAATGAGCAGTTCTTC
clone_size: NA; j_call: TRBJ1-2; v_call: TRBV9; d_call: TRBD1; cdr3_aa: CASSPRDRGLANYGYTF; cdr3_nt: TGTGCCAGCAGCCCTAGGGACAGGGGATTAGCTAACTATGGCTACACCTTC
clone_size: NA; j_call: TRBJ2-1; v_call: TRBV5-1; d_call: TRBD2; cdr3_aa: CASSHGLAGIPGNEQFF; cdr3_nt: TGCGCCAGCAGCCACGGACTAGCGGGCATCCCTGGTAATGAGCAGTTCTTC
clone_size: NA; j_call: TRBJ1-5; v_call: TRBV5-1; d_call: NA; cdr3_aa: CASSLGYGNQPQHF; cdr3_nt: TGCGCCAGCAGCTTGGGCTACGGCAATCAGCCCCAGCATTTT
clone_size: NA; j_call: TRBJ2-5; v_call: TRBV6-5; d_call: NA; cdr3_aa: CASTREALETQYF; cdr3_nt: TGTGCCAGCACCAGAGAAGCGCTAGAGACCCAGTACTTC
clone_size: NA; j_call: TRBJ1-4; v_call: TRBV6-1; d_call: TRBD1; cdr3_aa: CASSDQQGAREKLFF; cdr3_nt: TGTGCCAGCAGTGACCAACAGGGGGCACGGGAAAAACTGTTTTTT
clone_size: many; j_call: TRBJ1-4; v_call: TRBV6-5; d_call: NA; cdr3_aa: CASSYGTVHEKLFF; cdr3_nt: TGTGCCAGCAGTTACGGTACAGTACATGAAAAACTGTTTTTT
clone_size: NA; j_call: TRBJ2-1; v_call: TRBV6-5; d_call: NA; cdr3_aa: CASTAGGYNEQFF; cdr3_nt: TGTGCCAGCACCGCCGGGGGATACAATGAGCAGTTCTTC
clone_size: NA; j_call: TRBJ2-2; v_call: TRBV24-1; d_call: TRBD1; cdr3_aa: CATSTGTNTGELFF; cdr3_nt: TGTGCCACCTCGACAGGGACGAACACCGGGGAGCTGTTTTTT
clone_size: once; j_call: TRBJ1-2; v_call: TRBV29-1; d_call: TRBD1; cdr3_aa: CSVDSDRGSYGYTF; cdr3_nt: TGCAGCGTCGATTCGGACAGGGGCTCCTATGGCTACACCTTC
clone_size: NA; j_call: TRBJ1-2; v_call: TRBV28; d_call: TRBD1; cdr3_aa: CASRLTGFHGYTF; cdr3_nt: TGTGCCAGCAGGTTGACAGGGTTCCATGGCTACACCTTC
clone_size: NA; j_call: TRBJ1-5; v_call: TRBV6-2/TRBV6-3; d_call: NA; cdr3_aa: CASSYLLYRADQPQHF; cdr3_nt: TGTGCCAGCAGTTATTTGTTATACAGGGCGGATCAGCCCCAGCATTTT
clone_size: NA; j_call: TRBJ2-7; v_call: TRBV18; d_call: NA; cdr3_aa: CASSPLPGLYEQYF; cdr3_nt: TGTGCCAGCTCACCTCTCCCGGGACTCTACGAGCAGTACTTC
clone_size: NA; j_call: TRBJ2-5; v_call: TRBV5-4; d_call: TRBD2; cdr3_aa: CASAQRNSGIEETQYF; cdr3_nt: TGTGCCAGCGCCCAGCGGAATAGCGGGATTGAAGAGACCCAGTACTTC
clone_size: NA; j_call: TRBJ1-2; v_call: TRBV28; d_call: TRBD1; cdr3_aa: CASSFTQGANYGYTF; cdr3_nt: TGTGCCAGCAGTTTTACCCAGGGGGCAAACTATGGCTACACCTTC
clone_size: NA; j_call: TRBJ1-1; v_call: TRBV7-8; d_call: NA; cdr3_aa: CASSRDSFEAFF; cdr3_nt: TGTGCCAGCAGCCGCGACAGTTTTGAAGCTTTCTTT
clone_size: NA; j_call: TRBJ2-1; v_call: TRBV11-2; d_call: TRBD2; cdr3_aa: CASSLVAGGNEQFF; cdr3_nt: TGTGCCAGCAGCTTAGTGGCGGGGGGTAATGAGCAGTTCTTC
clone_size: NA; j_call: TRBJ2-1; v_call: TRBV5-4; d_call: TRBD1; cdr3_aa: CASSTNRGWGNEQFF; cdr3_nt: TGTGCCAGCAGTACAAACAGGGGGTGGGGCAATGAGCAGTTCTTC
clone_size: once; j_call: TRBJ1-4; v_call: TRBV30; d_call: NA; cdr3_aa: CACTGRRNEKLFF; cdr3_nt: TGTGCCTGTACAGGGAGACGTAATGAAAAACTGTTTTTT
clone_size: NA; j_call: TRBJ1-5; v_call: TRBV10-2; d_call: NA; cdr3_aa: CASSEPRGGRSNQPQHF; cdr3_nt: TGCGCCAGCAGTGAGCCCCGGGGGGGAAGAAGCAATCAGCCCCAGCATTTT
clone_size: NA; j_call: TRBJ1-1; v_call: TRBV6-5; d_call: TRBD1; cdr3_aa: CASRRQGSPTEAFF; cdr3_nt: TGTGCCAGCAGAAGACAGGGTAGTCCCACTGAAGCTTTCTTT
clone_size: NA; j_call: TRBJ1-1; v_call: TRBV30; d_call: TRBD1; cdr3_aa: CACSGQGGMNTEAFF; cdr3_nt: TGTGCCTGTTCGGGACAGGGAGGGATGAACACTGAAGCTTTCTTT
clone_size: NA; j_call: TRBJ2-1; v_call: TRBV7-9; d_call: TRBD2; cdr3_aa: CASSLTGTSGGTGYNEQFF; cdr3_nt: TGTGCCAGCAGCTTGACCGGGACTAGCGGGGGAACGGGCTACAATGAGCAGTTCTTC
clone_size: NA; j_call: TRBJ2-1; v_call: TRBV27; d_call: TRBD2; cdr3_aa: CASSLSRSGRANEQFF; cdr3_nt: TGTGCCAGCAGTTTATCTAGGAGCGGGAGGGCGAATGAGCAGTTCTTC
clone_size: NA; j_call: TRBJ1-3; v_call: TRBV13; d_call: TRBD1; cdr3_aa: CASSRTGSGNTIYF; cdr3_nt: TGTGCCAGCAGTCGGACAGGCTCTGGAAACACCATATATTTT
clone_size: NA; j_call: TRBJ1-2; v_call: TRBV24-1; d_call: NA; cdr3_aa: CATSELAQLGYGYTF; cdr3_nt: TGTGCCACCAGTGAGCTGGCCCAACTAGGCTATGGCTACACCTTC
clone_size: NA; j_call: TRBJ1-5; v_call: TRBV18; d_call: TRBD1; cdr3_aa: CASSPFPGTGDQPQHF; cdr3_nt: TGTGCCAGCTCACCATTCCCTGGGACAGGGGATCAGCCCCAGCATTTT
clone_size: NA; j_call: TRBJ2-6; v_call: TRBV30; d_call: NA; cdr3_aa: CAWDNSSGANVLTF; cdr3_nt: TGTGCCTGGGACAACAGCTCTGGGGCCAACGTCCTGACTTTC
clone_size: NA; j_call: TRBJ1-2; v_call: TRBV21-1; d_call: NA; cdr3_aa: CASRGQRSRGYTF; cdr3_nt: TGTGCCAGCAGGGGACAGCGAAGTCGCGGCTACACCTTC
clone_size: NA; j_call: TRBJ1-1; v_call: TRBV27; d_call: NA; cdr3_aa: CASSSLPLREAFF; cdr3_nt: TGTGCCAGCAGTTCCCTCCCCCTCCGTGAAGCTTTCTTT
clone_size: NA; j_call: TRBJ1-2; v_call: TRBV4-3; d_call: TRBD1; cdr3_aa: CASSQWDRANYGYTF; cdr3_nt: TGCGCCAGCAGCCAGTGGGACAGGGCTAACTATGGCTACACCTTC
clone_size: NA; j_call: TRBJ2-3; v_call: TRBV19; d_call: TRBD2; cdr3_aa: CASSITAGTTDTQYF; cdr3_nt: TGTGCCAGTAGTATAACAGCGGGAACCACAGATACGCAGTATTTT
clone_size: NA; j_call: TRBJ1-5; v_call: TRBV19; d_call: NA; cdr3_aa: CASGGGYQPQHF; cdr3_nt: TGTGCCAGCGGGGGAGGGTATCAGCCCCAGCATTTT
clone_size: NA; j_call: TRBJ2-7; v_call: TRBV13; d_call: NA; cdr3_aa: CASSVGESSYEQYF; cdr3_nt: TGTGCCAGCAGCGTAGGCGAGTCTTCCTACGAGCAGTACTTC
clone_size: NA; j_call: TRBJ2-5; v_call: TRBV10-3; d_call: NA; cdr3_aa: CAISESNLQGETQYF; cdr3_nt: TGTGCCATCAGTGAGTCGAATCTACAGGGAGAGACCCAGTACTTC
clone_size: NA; j_call: TRBJ2-4; v_call: TRBV11-2; d_call: NA; cdr3_aa: CASSLVGGPAKNIQYF; cdr3_nt: TGTGCCAGCAGCTTAGTCGGGGGGCCCGCCAAAAACATTCAGTACTTC
clone_size: NA; j_call: TRBJ2-2; v_call: TRBV14; d_call: TRBD2; cdr3_aa: CASSPLAGTGELFF; cdr3_nt: TGTGCCAGCAGTCCACTAGCGGGCACCGGGGAGCTGTTTTTT
clone_size: NA; j_call: TRBJ2-3; v_call: TRBV5-4; d_call: NA; cdr3_aa: CASSLQAHTQYF; cdr3_nt: TGTGCCAGCAGTTTACAGGCACATACGCAGTATTTT
clone_size: NA; j_call: TRBJ1-2; v_call: TRBV9; d_call: TRBD1; cdr3_aa: CASSPGTGGYTF; cdr3_nt: TGTGCCAGCAGCCCAGGGACAGGAGGCTACACCTTC
clone_size: NA; j_call: TRBJ1-1; v_call: TRBV3-1/TRBV3-2; d_call: TRBD1; cdr3_aa: CASSYDRAGTEAFF; cdr3_nt: TGTGCCAGCAGTTACGACAGGGCCGGGACTGAAGCTTTCTTT
clone_size: NA; j_call: TRBJ2-3; v_call: TRBV10-3; d_call: TRBD2; cdr3_aa: CAISEVASGSDTQYF; cdr3_nt: TGTGCCATCAGTGAGGTGGCTAGCGGGAGTGATACGCAGTATTTT
clone_size: once; j_call: TRBJ1-1; v_call: TRBV4-1; d_call: NA; cdr3_aa: CASSQWGGAFTEAFF; cdr3_nt: TGCGCCAGCAGCCAGTGGGGGGGCGCGTTCACTGAAGCTTTCTTT
clone_size: few; j_call: TRBJ1-1; v_call: TRBV21-1; d_call: NA; cdr3_aa: CASSIDRGQMNTEAFF; cdr3_nt: TGTGCCAGCAGCATCGATAGGGGCCAAATGAACACTGAAGCTTTCTTT
clone_size: NA; j_call: TRBJ2-7; v_call: TRBV5-1; d_call: TRBD1; cdr3_aa: CASRTGQGDEQYF; cdr3_nt: TGCGCCAGCAGGACGGGACAGGGGGACGAGCAGTACTTC
clone_size: few; j_call: TRBJ1-1; v_call: TRBV2; d_call: NA; cdr3_aa: CASSNRWNTEAFF; cdr3_nt: TGTGCCAGCAGTAACCGGTGGAACACTGAAGCTTTCTTT
clone_size: NA; j_call: TRBJ1-2; v_call: TRBV28; d_call: TRBD1; cdr3_aa: CASRFTGDRYGYTF; cdr3_nt: TGTGCCAGCAGATTTACAGGGGATCGCTATGGCTACACCTTC
clone_size: once; j_call: TRBJ1-5; v_call: TRBV2; d_call: TRBD1; cdr3_aa: CASSEEDRSNQPQHF; cdr3_nt: TGTGCCAGCAGTGAAGAGGACAGGAGCAATCAGCCCCAGCATTTT
clone_size: NA; j_call: TRBJ2-7; v_call: TRBV28; d_call: TRBD2; cdr3_aa: CASSMSSGSIYEQYF; cdr3_nt: TGTGCCAGCAGCATGTCGAGCGGGAGCATCTACGAGCAGTACTTC
clone_size: NA; j_call: TRBJ2-5; v_call: TRBV11-2; d_call: NA; cdr3_aa: CASSLGGLETQYF; cdr3_nt: TGTGCCAGCAGCTTAGGAGGGTTGGAGACCCAGTACTTC
clone_size: NA; j_call: TRBJ2-5; v_call: TRBV11-2; d_call: NA; cdr3_aa: CASSLGPREETQYF; cdr3_nt: TGTGCCAGCAGCTTAGGACCACGGGAAGAGACCCAGTACTTC
clone_size: NA; j_call: TRBJ1-1; v_call: TRBV6-5; d_call: NA; cdr3_aa: CASSPRGNTEAFF; cdr3_nt: TGTGCCAGCAGCCCCAGGGGGAACACTGAAGCTTTCTTT